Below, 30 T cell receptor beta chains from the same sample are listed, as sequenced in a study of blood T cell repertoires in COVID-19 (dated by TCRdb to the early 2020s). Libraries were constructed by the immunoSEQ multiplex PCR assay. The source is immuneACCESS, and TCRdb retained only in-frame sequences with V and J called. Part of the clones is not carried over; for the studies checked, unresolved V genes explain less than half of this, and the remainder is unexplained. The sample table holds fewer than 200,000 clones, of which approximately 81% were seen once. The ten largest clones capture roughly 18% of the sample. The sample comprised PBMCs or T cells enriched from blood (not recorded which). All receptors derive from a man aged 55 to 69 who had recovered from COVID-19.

As DNA, the CDR3 is TGTGCCAGCAGTTACGGAGGAGGAAAACTGTTTTTT. This gives the protein CASSYGGGKLFF. The V gene is TRBV6-6, the J gene TRBJ1-4; D is ambiguous. CDR3 size: 12 residues. Trimming removed 2 bases at V and 10 bases at J, with 8 bases between. Germline CDR1 is MNHNY and CDR2 is SVGAGI (reference sequence).

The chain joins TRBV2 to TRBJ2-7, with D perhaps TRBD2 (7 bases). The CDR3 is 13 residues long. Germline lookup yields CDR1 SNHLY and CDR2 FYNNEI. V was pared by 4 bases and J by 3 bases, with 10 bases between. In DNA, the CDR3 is TGTGCCAGCAGTGGGGGAGGGGGCTACGAGCAGTACTTC. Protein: CASSGGGGYEQYF.

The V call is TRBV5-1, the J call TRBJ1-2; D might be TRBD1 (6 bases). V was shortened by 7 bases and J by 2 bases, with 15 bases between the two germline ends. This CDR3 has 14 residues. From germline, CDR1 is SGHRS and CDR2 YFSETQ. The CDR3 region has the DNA TGCGCCAGCTCCCCCCAGGGGCGAAACTATGGCTACACCTTC. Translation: CASSPQGRNYGYTF.

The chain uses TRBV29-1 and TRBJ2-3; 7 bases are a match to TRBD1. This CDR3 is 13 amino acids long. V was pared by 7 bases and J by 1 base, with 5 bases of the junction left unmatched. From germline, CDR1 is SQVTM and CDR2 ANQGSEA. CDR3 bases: TGCAGCGCCTCCACAGGGGGCACAGATACGCAGTATTTT. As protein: CSASTGGTDTQYF.

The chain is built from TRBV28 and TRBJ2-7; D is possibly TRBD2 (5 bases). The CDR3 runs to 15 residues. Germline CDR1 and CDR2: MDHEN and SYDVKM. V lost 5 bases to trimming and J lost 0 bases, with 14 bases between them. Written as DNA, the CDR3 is TGTGCCAGCAGTGCTGGACTCACAAGCTCCTACGAGCAGTACTTC. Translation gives CASSAGLTSSYEQYF.

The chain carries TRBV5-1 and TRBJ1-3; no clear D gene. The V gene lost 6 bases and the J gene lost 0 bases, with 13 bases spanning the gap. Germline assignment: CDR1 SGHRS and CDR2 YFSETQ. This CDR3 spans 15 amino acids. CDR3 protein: CASNTDGSSGNTIYF. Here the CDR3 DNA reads TGCGCCAGCAATACAGACGGGAGCTCTGGAAACACCATATATTTT.

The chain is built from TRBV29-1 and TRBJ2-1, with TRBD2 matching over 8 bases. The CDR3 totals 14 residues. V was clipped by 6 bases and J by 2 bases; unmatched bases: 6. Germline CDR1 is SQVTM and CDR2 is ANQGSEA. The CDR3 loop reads CSVPTSGAYNEQFF. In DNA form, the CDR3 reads TGCAGCGTCCCCACTAGCGGTGCCTACAATGAGCAGTTCTTC.

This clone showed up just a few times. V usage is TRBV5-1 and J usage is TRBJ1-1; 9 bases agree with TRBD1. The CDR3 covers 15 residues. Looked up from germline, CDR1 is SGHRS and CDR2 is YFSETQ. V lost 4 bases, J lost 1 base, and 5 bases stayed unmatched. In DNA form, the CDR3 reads TGCGCCAGCAGCCCACCACAGGGGGCGAACACTGAAGCTTTCTTT. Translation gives CASSPPQGANTEAFF. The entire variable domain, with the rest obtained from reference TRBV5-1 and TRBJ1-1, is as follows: KAGVTQTPRYLIKTRGQQVTLSCSPISGHRSVSWYQQTPGQGLQFLFEYFSETQRNKGNFPGRFSGRQFSNSRSEMNVSTLELGDSALYLCASSPPQGANTEAFFGQGTRLTVV.

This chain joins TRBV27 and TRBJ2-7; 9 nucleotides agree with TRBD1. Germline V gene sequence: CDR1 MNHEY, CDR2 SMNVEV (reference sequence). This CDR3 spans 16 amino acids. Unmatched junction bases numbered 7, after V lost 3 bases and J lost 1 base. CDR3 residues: CASSLGVGTGSYEQYF. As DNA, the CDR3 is TGTGCCAGCAGTTTGGGGGTCGGGACAGGGTCCTACGAGCAGTACTTC.

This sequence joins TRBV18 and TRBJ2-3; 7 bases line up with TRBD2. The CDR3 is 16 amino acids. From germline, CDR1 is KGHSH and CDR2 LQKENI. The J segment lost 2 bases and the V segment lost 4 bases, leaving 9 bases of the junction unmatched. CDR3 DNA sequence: TGTGCCAGCTCACGGGACTACCGCCCGGACACAGATACGCAGTATTTT. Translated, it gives CASSRDYRPDTDTQYF. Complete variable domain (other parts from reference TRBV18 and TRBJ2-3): NAGVMQNPRHLVRRRGQEARLRCSPMKGHSHVYWYRQLPEEGLKFMVYLQKENIIDESGMPKERFSAEFPKEGPSILRIQQVVRGDSAAYFCASSRDYRPDTDTQYFGPGTRLTVL.

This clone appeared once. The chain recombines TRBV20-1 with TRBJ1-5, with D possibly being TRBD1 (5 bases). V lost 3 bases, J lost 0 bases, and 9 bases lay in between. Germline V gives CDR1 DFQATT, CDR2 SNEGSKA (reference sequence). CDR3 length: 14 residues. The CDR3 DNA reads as TGCAGTGCTAGTACCAGGGTTAGCAATCAGCCCCAGCATTTT. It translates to CSASTRVSNQPQHF.

The CDR3 DNA reads as TGTGCCAGCAGTTTGGGACAGGGGGCAGGGAATGAGCAGTTCTTC. Amino acid sequence: CASSLGQGAGNEQFF. The chain uses TRBV28 and TRBJ2-1, with 12 bases lining up with TRBD1. Germline V lookup: CDR1 MDHEN, CDR2 SYDVKM. CDR3 length equals 15 residues. J lost 7 bases, V lost 3 bases, and 4 bases had no gene match.

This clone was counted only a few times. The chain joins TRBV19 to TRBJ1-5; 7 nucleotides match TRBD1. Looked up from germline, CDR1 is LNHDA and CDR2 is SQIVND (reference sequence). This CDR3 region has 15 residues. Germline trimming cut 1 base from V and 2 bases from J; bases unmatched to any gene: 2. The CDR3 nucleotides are TGTGCCAGTAGTATAGCCAGGGGGGGCAATCAGCCCCAGCATTTT. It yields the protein CASSIARGGNQPQHF.

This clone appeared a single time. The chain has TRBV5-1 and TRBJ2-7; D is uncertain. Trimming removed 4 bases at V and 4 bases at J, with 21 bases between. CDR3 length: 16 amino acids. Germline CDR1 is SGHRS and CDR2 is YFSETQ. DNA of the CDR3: TGCGCCAGCAGCCCCCGAGCGTCGGCTAGTGGTTACGAGCAGTACTTC. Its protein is CASSPRASASGYEQYF.

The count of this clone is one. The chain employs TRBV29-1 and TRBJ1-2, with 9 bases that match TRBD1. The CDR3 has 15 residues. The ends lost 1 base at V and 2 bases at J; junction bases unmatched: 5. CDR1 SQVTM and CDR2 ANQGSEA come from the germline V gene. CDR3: CSVEAGQGYNYGYTF. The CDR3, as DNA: TGCAGCGTTGAAGCGGGACAGGGCTACAACTATGGCTACACCTTC.

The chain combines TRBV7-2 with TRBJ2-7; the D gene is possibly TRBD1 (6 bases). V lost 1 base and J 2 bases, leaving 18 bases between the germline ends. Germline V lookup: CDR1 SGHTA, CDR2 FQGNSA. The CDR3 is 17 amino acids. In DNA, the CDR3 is TGTGCCAGCAGCTTAGGGCCCCTTGGGGGCGGCCCCTACGAGCAGTACTTC. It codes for CASSLGPLGGGPYEQYF.

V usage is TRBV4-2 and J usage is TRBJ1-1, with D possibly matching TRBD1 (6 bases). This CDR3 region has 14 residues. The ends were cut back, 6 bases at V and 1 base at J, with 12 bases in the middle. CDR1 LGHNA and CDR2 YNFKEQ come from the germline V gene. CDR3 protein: CASRRDTKNTEAFF. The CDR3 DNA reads TGTGCCAGCAGACGGGACACAAAGAACACTGAAGCTTTCTTT.

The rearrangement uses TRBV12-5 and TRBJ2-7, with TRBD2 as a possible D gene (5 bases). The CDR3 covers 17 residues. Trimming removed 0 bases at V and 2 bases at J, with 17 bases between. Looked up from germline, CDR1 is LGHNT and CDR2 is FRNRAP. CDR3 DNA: TGTGCTAGTGGTTTGGTACGGGGTGGCGGGTCCACCTACGAGCAGTACTTC. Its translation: CASGLVRGGGSTYEQYF.

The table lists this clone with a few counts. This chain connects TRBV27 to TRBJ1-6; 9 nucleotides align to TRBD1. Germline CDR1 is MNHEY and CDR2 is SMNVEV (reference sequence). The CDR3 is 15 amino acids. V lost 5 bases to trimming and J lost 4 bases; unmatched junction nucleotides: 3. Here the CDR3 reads CASSRGQGYNSPLHF. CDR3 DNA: TGTGCCAGCAGTAGAGGACAGGGGTATAATTCACCCCTCCACTTT.

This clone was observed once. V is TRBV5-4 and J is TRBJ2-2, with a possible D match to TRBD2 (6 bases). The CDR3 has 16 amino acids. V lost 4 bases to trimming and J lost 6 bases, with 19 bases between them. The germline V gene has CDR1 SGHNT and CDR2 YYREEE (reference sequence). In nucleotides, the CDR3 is TGTGCCAGCAGCCCAGTTGGCGGGAAGGCTCCCGGGGAGCTGTTTTTT. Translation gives CASSPVGGKAPGELFF.

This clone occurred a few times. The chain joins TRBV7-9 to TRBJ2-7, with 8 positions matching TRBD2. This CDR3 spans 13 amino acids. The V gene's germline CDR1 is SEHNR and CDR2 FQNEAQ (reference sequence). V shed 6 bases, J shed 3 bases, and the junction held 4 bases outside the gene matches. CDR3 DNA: TGTGCCAGCAGATCCGGGACTAGCTACGAGCAGTACTTC. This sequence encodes CASRSGTSYEQYF.

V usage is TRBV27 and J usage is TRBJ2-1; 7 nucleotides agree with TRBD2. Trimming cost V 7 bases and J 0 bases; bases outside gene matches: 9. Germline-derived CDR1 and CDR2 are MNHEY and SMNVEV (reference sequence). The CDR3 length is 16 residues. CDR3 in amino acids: CASNPQGLDSYNEQFF. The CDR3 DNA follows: TGTGCCAGCAACCCTCAAGGACTAGACTCCTACAATGAGCAGTTCTTC.

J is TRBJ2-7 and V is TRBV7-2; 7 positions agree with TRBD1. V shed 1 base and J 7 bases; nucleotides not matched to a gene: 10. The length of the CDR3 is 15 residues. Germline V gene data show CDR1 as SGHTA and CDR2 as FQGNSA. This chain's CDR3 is CASSLVGRGSREQYF. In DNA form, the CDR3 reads TGTGCCAGCAGCTTAGTCGGCAGGGGGTCTCGGGAGCAGTACTTC.

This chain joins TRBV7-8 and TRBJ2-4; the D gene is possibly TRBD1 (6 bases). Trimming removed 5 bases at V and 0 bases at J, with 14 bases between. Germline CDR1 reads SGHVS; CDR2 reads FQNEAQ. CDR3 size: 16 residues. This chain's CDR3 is CASSSDRSLAKNIQYF. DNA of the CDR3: TGTGCCAGCAGCAGTGACAGGTCTCTAGCCAAAAACATTCAGTACTTC.

The CDR3 DNA is TGTGCCAGCAGTTACTTAGGACAGGGGAACACTGAAGCTTTCTTT. Translating it yields CASSYLGQGNTEAFF. The chain employs TRBV6-5 and TRBJ1-1; 8 bases map to TRBD1. V lost 1 base to trimming and J lost 1 base; unmatched junction nucleotides: 2. The CDR3 totals 15 residues. The germline V gene has CDR1 MNHEY and CDR2 SVGAGI.

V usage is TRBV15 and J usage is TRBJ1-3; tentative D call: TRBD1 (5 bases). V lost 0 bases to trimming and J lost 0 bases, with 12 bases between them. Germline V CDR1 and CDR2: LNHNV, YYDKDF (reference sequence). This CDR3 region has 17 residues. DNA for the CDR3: TGTGCCACCAGCAGAGAGAAGGGACTTTTCTCTGGAAACACCATATATTTT. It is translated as CATSREKGLFSGNTIYF.

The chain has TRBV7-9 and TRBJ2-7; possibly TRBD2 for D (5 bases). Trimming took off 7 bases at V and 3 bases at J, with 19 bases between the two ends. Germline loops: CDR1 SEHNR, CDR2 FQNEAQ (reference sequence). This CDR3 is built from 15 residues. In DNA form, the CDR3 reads TGTGCCAGCAACTCACCCCGGGAATCCAGCTACGAGCAGTACTTC. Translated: CASNSPRESSYEQYF.

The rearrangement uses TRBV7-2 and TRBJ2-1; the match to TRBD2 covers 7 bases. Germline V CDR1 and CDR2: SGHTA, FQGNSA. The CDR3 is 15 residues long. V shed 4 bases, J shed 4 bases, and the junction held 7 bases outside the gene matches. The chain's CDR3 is CASSSSPGGYNEQFF. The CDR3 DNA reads TGTGCCAGCAGCTCCTCCCCCGGGGGGTACAATGAGCAGTTCTTC.

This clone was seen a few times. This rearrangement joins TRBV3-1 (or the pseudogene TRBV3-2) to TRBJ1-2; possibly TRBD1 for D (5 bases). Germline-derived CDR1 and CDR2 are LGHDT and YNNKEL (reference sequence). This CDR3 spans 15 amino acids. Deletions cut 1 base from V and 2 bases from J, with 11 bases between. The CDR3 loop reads CASSQVSNRNYGYTF. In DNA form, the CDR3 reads TGTGCCAGCAGCCAAGTTTCAAACAGGAACTATGGCTACACCTTC.

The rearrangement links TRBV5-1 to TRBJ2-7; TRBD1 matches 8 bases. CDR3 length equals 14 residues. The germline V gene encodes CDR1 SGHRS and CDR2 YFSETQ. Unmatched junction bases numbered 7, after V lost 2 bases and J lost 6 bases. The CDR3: CASSFRQGNSEQYF. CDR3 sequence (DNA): TGCGCCAGCAGCTTTCGACAGGGGAACAGCGAGCAGTACTTC.